The rows below give T cell receptor beta chains drawn from one sample of a study of T-cell memory formation after mild COVID-19. TCRdb re-analysed the 5' RACE reads in MiXCR, keeping a single row per CDR3 protein. The table includes approximately 450,000 distinct CDR3 sequences, 15% to 20% detected once. The source material was PBMCs or a T cell subset sorted from them (not recorded which). The receptors stem from an adult woman who had mild COVID-19 (a few samples of this study predate the infection). Cell type and time point are not known. Both conserved end residues are part of each CDR3. Rows may omit the clone size; those that give it use once, few, many or a size class.

V	size	J	CDR3
TRBV14	few	TRBJ2-2	CASSRQGINTGELFF
TRBV7-8	many	TRBJ1-1	CASSLRVGSTEAFF
TRBV24-1	few	TRBJ1-5	CATRVNSNQPQHF
TRBV20-1	NA	TRBJ2-7	CSATGSYEQYF
TRBV4-1	few	TRBJ1-5	CASSQDWSLGQLNQPQHF
TRBV27	few	TRBJ2-4	CASRRDGTKNIQYF
TRBV5-1	few	TRBJ2-5	CASSVSRGETQYF
TRBV5-1	NA	TRBJ2-1	CASSPGDRVWNEQFF
TRBV5-1	few	TRBJ1-1	CASSLVTGSLMNTEAFF
TRBV6-1	NA	TRBJ2-7	CASRAGTPYEQYF
TRBV11-3	NA	TRBJ2-5	CASSIRSPGETQYF
TRBV24-1	NA	TRBJ2-6	CATSDPVGGGRRGANVLTF
TRBV10-3	NA	TRBJ2-4	CARKSGQGAQDIQYF
TRBV7-9	NA	TRBJ1-1	CASSLGAEAGGRTEAFF
TRBV11-3	NA	TRBJ2-1	CARNLQGEDEQFF
TRBV9	NA	TRBJ1-6	CASSGNSPLHF
TRBV5-1	NA	TRBJ2-1	CASSSITSGGAHNEQFF
TRBV7-2	few	TRBJ2-5	CASSLAGSAETQYF
TRBV2	NA	TRBJ2-5	CASRKDRGPTETQYF
TRBV27	once	TRBJ2-1	CASRPGINEQFF
TRBV2	few	TRBJ1-1	CASSVRDRGTTEAFF
TRBV6-2/TRBV6-3	few	TRBJ2-7	CASSTTSGSSYEQYF
TRBV5-6	NA	TRBJ2-5	CASSSTNFRVGETQYF
TRBV10-3	NA	TRBJ2-1	CAAQEDGSSYNEQFF
TRBV7-3	many	TRBJ2-1	CASSSMTSGGADEQFF
TRBV7-9	NA	TRBJ1-5	CASSLGREINQPQHF
TRBV7-9	few	TRBJ1-6	CASSDQGSYNSPLHF
TRBV29-1	NA	TRBJ1-2	CSVSPRANGYTF
TRBV4-3	many	TRBJ2-1	CASSQGTLLTQFF
TRBV7-9	many	TRBJ1-4	CASSQGQGAEKLFF
TRBV5-1	few	TRBJ2-1	CASSSLLAGDNEQFF
TRBV5-1	NA	TRBJ2-3	CASSLVQSTDTQYF
TRBV24-1	NA	TRBJ1-5	CATSDTSGPQPQHF
TRBV6-5	few	TRBJ2-5	CASSYLTNQETQYF
TRBV11-2	many	TRBJ2-7	CASSFSDSYEQYF
TRBV30	few	TRBJ2-7	CAWSGGESFYEQYF
TRBV7-3	NA	TRBJ2-2	CASSPAGGPGTGELFF
TRBV5-4	few	TRBJ2-1	CASSLSGPSYNEQFF
TRBV29-1	NA	TRBJ1-2	CSVGTAVNYGYTF
TRBV5-6	few	TRBJ1-4	CASSGTGTGDEKLFF
TRBV7-2	few	TRBJ2-7	CASSPIGVTYEQYF
TRBV12-3/TRBV12-4	many	TRBJ2-4	CASATSSIQYF
TRBV12-3/TRBV12-4	few	TRBJ1-2	CASSDTGIYGYTF
TRBV27	NA	TRBJ1-1	CASSPYLGQRDTEAFF
TRBV12-3/TRBV12-4	NA	TRBJ2-7	CASSLYRGGAYEQYF
TRBV5-1	few	TRBJ2-7	CASSLIPDSSYEQYF
TRBV20-1	NA	TRBJ1-1	CSASAGARGTEAFF
TRBV14	NA	TRBJ2-7	CASSHGRQGSHEQYF
TRBV12-3/TRBV12-4	NA	TRBJ1-2	CASSKPGQGSPKLDGYTF